The T cell receptor (beta chain) described here comes from a study of T cell changes during pregnancy in multiple sclerosis. Trimming removed 4 bases from V and 4 bases from J, with 11 bases in between. Germline V gene sequence: CDR1 LNHDA, CDR2 SQIVND (reference sequence). CDR3 length: 14 amino acids. TCRdb's copy holds only in-frame clones and misses some; the assay was immunoSEQ multiplex PCR. The sample yields 100,000 or so clones, about nine tenths seen once. Material: peripheral blood, obtained after pregnancy. The chain employs TRBV19 and TRBJ1-5, with D tentatively TRBD1 (6 bases). The origin of this receptor is a female donor with multiple sclerosis, enrolled in a pregnancy study. The CDR3 nucleotides are TGTGCCAGTAGTACACAGGGCCCGAATCAGCCCCAGCATTTT. This gives the protein CASSTQGPNQPQHF.